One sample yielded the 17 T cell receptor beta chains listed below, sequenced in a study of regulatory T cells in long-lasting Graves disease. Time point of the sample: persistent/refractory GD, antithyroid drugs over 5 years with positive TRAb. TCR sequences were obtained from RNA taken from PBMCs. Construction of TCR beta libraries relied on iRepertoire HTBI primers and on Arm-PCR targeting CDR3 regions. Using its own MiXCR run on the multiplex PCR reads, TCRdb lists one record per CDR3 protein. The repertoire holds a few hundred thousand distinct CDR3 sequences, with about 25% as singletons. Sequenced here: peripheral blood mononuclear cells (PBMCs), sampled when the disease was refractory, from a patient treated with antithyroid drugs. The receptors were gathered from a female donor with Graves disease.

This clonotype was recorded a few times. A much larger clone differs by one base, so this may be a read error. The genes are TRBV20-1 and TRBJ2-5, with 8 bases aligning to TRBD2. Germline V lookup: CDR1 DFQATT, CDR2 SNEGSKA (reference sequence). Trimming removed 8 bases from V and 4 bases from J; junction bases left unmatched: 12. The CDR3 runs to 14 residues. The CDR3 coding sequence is TGCAGTACTACCCCGGTAGCGGGGCGAGAGACCCAGTACTTC. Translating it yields CSTTPVAGRETQYF.

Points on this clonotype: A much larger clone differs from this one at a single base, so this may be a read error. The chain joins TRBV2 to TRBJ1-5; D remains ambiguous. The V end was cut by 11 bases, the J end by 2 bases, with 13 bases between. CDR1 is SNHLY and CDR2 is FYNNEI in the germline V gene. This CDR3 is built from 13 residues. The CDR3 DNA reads TGTGCCGGCACCTTAACTGGCAATCAGCCCCAGCATTTT. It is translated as CAGTLTGNQPQHF.

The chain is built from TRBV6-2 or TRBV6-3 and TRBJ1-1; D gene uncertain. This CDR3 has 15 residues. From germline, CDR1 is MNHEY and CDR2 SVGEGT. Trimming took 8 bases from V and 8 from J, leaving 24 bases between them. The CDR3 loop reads CASVRADSRAEEAFF. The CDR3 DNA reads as TGTGCCAGCGTAAGGGCAGATTCAAGAGCGGAGGAAGCTTTCTTT.

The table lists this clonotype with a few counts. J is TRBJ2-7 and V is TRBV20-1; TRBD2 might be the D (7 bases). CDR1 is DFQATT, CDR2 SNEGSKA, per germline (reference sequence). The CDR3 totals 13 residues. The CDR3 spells CRGGGRLDGEQYF. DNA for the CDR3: TGCAGGGGGGGGGGGCGACTCGACGGGGAGCAGTACTTC.

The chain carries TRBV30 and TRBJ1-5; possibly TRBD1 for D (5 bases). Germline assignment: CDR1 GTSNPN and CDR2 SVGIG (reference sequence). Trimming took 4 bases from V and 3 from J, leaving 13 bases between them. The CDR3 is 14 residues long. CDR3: CAWKGPNANQPQHF. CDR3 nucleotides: TGTGCCTGGAAGGGACCTAACGCCAATCAGCCCCAGCATTTT.

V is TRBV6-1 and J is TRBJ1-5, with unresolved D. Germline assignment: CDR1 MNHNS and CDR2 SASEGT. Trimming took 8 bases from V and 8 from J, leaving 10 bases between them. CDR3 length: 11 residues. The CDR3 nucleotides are TGTGCCAGCGGGTCAGGCGAGCCCCAGCATTTT. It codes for CASGSGEPQHF.

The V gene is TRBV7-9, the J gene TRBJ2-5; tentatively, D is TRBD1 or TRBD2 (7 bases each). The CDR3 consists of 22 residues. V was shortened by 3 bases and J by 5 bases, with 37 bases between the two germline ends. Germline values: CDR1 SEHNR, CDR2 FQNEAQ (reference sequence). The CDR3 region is CASSFRGELRDRLSTSRETQYF. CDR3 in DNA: TGTGCCAGCAGCTTCCGAGGAGAGCTCCGGGACAGACTATCGACTAGCAGGGAGACCCAGTACTTC.

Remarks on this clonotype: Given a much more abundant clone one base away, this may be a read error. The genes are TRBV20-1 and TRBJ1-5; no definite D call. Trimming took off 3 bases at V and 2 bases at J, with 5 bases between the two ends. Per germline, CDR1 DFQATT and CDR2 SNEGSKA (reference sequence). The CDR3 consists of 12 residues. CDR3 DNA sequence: TGCAGTGCTAGTGAAGGCAATCAGCCCCAGCATTTT. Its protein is CSASEGNQPQHF.

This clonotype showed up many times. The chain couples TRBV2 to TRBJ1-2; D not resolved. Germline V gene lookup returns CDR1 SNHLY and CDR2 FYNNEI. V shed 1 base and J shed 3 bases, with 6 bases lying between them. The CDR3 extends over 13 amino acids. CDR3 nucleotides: TGTGCCAGCAGTGAAGACGGGGACTATGGCTACACCTTC. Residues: CASSEDGDYGYTF.

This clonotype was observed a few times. The CDR3 DNA follows: TGTGCCAGCAGCTTAGACCCACGACCTGTCTACGAGCAGTACTTC. Amino acid sequence: CASSLDPRPVYEQYF. The chain employs TRBV5-6 and TRBJ2-7; D is unclear. V was shortened by 2 bases and J by 3 bases, with 15 bases between the two germline ends. Germline V gene lookup returns CDR1 SGHDT and CDR2 YYEEEE. The CDR3 totals 15 residues.

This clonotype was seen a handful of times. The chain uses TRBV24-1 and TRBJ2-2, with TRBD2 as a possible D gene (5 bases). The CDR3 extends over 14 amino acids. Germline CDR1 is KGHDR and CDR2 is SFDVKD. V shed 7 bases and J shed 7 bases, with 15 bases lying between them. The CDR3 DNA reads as TGTGCCACCAGCCAGACCGTCAGCGGCGGGGAGCTGTTTTTT. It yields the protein CATSQTVSGGELFF.

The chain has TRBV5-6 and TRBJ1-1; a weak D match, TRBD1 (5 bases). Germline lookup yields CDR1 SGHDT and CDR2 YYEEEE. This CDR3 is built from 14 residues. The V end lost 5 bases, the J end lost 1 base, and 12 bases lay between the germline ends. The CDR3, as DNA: TGTGCCAGCAGTCTCGACGACAGGAACACTGAAGCTTTCTTT. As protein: CASSLDDRNTEAFF.

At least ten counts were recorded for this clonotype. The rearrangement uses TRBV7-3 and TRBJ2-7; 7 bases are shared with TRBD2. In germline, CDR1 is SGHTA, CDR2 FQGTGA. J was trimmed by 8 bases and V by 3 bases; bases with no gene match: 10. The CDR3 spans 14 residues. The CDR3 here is CASSFLGRDQQQYF. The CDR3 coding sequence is TGTGCCAGCAGCTTCTTGGGGAGGGATCAGCAGCAGTACTTC.

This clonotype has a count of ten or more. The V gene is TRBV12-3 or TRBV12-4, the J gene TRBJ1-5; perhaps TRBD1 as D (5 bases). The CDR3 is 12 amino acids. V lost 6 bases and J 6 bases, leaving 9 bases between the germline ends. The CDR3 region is CASRGVGQPQHF. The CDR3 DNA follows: TGTGCCAGCAGGGGGGTGGGTCAGCCCCAGCATTTT.

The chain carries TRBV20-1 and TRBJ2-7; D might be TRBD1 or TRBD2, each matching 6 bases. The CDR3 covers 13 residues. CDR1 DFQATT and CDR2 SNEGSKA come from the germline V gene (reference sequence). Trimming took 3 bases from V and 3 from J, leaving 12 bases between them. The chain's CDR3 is CSARLGGRYEQYF. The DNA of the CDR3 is TGCAGTGCTAGGCTAGGGGGGCGCTACGAGCAGTACTTC.

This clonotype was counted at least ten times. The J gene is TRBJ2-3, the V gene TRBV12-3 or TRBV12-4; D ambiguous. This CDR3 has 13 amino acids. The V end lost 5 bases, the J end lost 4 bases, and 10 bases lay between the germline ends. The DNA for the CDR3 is TGTGCCAGCAGTCTCACACGGCCAGATACGCAGTATTTT. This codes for CASSLTRPDTQYF.

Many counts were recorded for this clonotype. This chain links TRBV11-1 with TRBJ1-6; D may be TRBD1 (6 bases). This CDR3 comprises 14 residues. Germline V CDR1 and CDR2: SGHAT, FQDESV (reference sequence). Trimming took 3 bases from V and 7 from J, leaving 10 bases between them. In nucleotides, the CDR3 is TGTGCCAGCAGCTTTACCGACAGGAATTCACCCCTCCACTTT. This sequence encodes CASSFTDRNSPLHF. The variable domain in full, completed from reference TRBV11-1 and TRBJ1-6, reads EAEVAQSPRYKITEKSQAVAFWCDPISGHATLYWYRQILGQGPELLVQFQDESVVDDSQLPKDRFSAERLKGVDSTLKIQPAELGDSAMYLCASSFTDRNSPLHFGNGTRLTVT.